This T cell receptor beta chain was obtained from a study of T cells after yellow fever vaccination. Findings and caveats of the study: The secondary response peaked faster, at day 5 versus 15, but was weaker. Clones from primary vaccination mostly reappeared after the booster (about 97% CD4, around 90% CD8).

TCRdb recomputed calls from the 5' RACE reads with MiXCR, one row per CDR3 protein. The sample lists around 29,000 distinct CDR3 sequences, 6.3% occurring once. This clonotype has at least ten counts. The TCR comes from a man younger than 40 who received the YFV17D yellow fever vaccine. Sequenced here: PBMCs, either bulk or a sorted T-cell subset (CD4+, CD8+, memory, or dextramer-sorted; not recorded which), sampled on the day of the yellow fever booster vaccination.

The CDR3 bases are TGCGCCAGCAGCCGAGGACAGGGTTTAGTCAATGAGCAGTTCTTC. Translated, it gives CASSRGQGLVNEQFF. The V gene is TRBV4-3, the J gene TRBJ2-1; TRBD1 matches at 8 bases. Per germline, CDR1 LGHNA and CDR2 YSLEER. This CDR3 is built from 15 residues. After removal of 4 bases from V and 6 bases from J, the junction contained 8 bases not matched to a gene.